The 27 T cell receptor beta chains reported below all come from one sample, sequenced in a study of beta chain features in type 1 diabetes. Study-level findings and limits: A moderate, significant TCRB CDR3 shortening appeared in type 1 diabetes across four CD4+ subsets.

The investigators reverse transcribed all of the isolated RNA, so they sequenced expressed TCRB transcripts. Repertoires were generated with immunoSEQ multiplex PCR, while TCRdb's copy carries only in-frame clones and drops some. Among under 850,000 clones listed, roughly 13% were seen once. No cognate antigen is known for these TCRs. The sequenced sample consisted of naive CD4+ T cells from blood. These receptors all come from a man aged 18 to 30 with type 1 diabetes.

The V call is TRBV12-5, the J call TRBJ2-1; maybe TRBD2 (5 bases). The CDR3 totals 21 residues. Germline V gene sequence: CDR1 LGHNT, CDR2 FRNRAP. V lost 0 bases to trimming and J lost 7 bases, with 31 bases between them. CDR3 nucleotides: TGTGCTAGTGGTTTGGTACGTGACCGAGGACTGACCCAGAACCGGACGAATGAGCAGTTCTTC. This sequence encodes CASGLVRDRGLTQNRTNEQFF.

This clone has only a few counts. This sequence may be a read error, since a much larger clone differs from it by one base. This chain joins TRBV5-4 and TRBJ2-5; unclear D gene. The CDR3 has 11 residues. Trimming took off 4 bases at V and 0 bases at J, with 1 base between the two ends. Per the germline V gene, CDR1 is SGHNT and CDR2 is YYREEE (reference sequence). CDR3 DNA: TGTGCCAGCAGCCACCAAGAGACCCAGTACTTC. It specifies CASSHQETQYF.

CDR3 amino acids: CASSLSLHEQYF. In DNA, the CDR3 is TGCGCCAGCAGCTTGTCTCTCCACGAGCAGTACTTC. The V call is TRBV5-1, the J call TRBJ2-7, with D hard to call. Trimming left V 1 base short and J 5 bases short, with 7 bases between. Germline CDR1 is SGHRS and CDR2 is YFSETQ. The CDR3 has 12 residues.

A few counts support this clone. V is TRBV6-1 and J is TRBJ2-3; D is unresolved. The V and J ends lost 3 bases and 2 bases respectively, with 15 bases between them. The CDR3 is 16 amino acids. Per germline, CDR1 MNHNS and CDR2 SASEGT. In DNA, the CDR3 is TGTGCCAGCAGTGACAAGATCAGAGGTGACACAGATACGCAGTATTTT. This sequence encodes CASSDKIRGDTDTQYF.

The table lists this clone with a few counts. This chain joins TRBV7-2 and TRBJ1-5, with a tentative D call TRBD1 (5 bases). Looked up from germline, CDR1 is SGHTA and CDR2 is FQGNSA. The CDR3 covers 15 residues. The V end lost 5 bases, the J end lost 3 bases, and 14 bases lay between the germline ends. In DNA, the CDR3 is TGTGCCAGCAGCAGGGGCTCGGTTGACAATCAGCCCCAGCATTTT. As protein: CASSRGSVDNQPQHF.

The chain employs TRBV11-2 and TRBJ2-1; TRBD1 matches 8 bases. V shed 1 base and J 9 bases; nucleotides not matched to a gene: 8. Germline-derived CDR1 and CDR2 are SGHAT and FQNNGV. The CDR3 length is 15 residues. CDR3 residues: CASSLGGQGFAEQFF. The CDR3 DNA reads TGTGCCAGCAGCTTAGGAGGACAGGGTTTCGCTGAGCAGTTCTTC.

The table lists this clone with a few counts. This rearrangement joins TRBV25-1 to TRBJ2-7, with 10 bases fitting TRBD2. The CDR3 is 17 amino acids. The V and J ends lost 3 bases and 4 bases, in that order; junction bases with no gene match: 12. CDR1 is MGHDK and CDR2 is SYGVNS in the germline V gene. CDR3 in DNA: TGTGCCAGCAGTGAGTCCAGCGGGGGGGCGGCTGTATACGAGCAGTACTTC. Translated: CASSESSGGAAVYEQYF.

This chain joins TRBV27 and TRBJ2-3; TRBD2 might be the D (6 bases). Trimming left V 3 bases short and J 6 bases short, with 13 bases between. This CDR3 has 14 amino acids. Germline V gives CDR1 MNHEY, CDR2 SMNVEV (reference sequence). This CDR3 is CASSLTSPGDTQYF. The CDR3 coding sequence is TGTGCCAGCAGTTTGACTAGTCCGGGGGATACGCAGTATTTT.

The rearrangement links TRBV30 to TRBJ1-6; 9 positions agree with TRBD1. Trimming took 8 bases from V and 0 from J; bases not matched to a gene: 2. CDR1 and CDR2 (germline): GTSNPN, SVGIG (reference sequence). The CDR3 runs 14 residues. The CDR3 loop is CAQQGASYNSPLHF. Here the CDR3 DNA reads TGTGCCCAACAGGGGGCCTCCTATAATTCACCCCTCCACTTT.

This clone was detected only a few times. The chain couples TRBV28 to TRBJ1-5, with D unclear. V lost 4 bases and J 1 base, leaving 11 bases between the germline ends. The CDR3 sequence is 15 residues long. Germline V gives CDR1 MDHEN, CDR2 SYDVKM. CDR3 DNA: TGTGCCAGCAGTTGGGCGTCGGGAAGCAATCAGCCCCAGCATTTT. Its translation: CASSWASGSNQPQHF.

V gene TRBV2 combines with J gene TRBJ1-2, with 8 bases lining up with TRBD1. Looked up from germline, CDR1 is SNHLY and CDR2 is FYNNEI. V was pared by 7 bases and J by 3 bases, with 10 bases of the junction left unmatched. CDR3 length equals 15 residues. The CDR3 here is CASNARETGDYGYTF. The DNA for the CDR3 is TGTGCCAGCAACGCCCGGGAGACAGGGGACTATGGCTACACCTTC.

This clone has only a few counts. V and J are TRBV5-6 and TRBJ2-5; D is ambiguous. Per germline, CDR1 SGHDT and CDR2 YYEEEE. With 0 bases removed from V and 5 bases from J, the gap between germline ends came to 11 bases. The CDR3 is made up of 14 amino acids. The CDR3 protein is CASSLALIGETQYF. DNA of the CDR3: TGTGCCAGCAGCTTGGCGTTGATCGGGGAGACCCAGTACTTC.

The CDR3 loop is CASSWRGTNEKLFF. The CDR3 bases are TGTGCCAGCAGTTGGCGAGGAACTAATGAAAAACTGTTTTTT. The chain recombines TRBV6-1 with TRBJ1-4; the D is unclear. The CDR3 length is 14 residues. The V and J ends lost 5 bases and 1 base respectively, with 8 bases between them. Germline CDR1 MNHNS, CDR2 SASEGT.

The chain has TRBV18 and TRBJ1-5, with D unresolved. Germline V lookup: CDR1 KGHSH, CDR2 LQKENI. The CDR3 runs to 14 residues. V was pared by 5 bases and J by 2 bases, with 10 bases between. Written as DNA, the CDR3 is TGTGCCAGCTCATGGCTCGGGGGCAATCAGCCCCAGCATTTT. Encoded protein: CASSWLGGNQPQHF.

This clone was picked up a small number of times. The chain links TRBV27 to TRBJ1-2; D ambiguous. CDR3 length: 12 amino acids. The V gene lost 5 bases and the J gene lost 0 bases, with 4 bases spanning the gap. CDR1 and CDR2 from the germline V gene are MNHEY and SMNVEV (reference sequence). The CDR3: CASSQTNYGYTF. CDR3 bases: TGTGCCAGCAGTCAGACTAACTATGGCTACACCTTC.

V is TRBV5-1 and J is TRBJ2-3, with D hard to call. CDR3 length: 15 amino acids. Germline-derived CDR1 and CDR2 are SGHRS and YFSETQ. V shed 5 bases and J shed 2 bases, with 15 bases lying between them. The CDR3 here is CASRAATLYTDTQYF. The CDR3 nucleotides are TGCGCCAGCAGGGCGGCGACTTTATACACAGATACGCAGTATTTT.

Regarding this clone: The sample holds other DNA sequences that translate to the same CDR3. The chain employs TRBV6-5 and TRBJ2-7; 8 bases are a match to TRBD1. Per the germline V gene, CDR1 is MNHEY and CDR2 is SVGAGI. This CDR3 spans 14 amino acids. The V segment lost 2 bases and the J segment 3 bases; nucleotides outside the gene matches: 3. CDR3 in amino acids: CASSYGDRGYEQYF. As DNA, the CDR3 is TGTGCCAGCAGTTACGGCGACAGGGGCTACGAGCAGTACTTC.

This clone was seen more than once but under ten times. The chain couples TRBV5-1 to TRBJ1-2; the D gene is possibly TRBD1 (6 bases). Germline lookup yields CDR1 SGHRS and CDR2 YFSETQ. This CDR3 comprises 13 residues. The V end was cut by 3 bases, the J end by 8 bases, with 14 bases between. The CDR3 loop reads CASSSSGGWGYTF. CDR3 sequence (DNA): TGCGCCAGCAGCTCCTCGGGGGGCTGGGGCTACACCTTC.

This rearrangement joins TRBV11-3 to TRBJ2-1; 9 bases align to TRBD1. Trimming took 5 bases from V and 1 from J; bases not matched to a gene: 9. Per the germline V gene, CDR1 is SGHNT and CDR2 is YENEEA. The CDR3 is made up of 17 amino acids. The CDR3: CASSLRQGDPSYNEQFF. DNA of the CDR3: TGTGCCAGCAGCCTCAGACAGGGGGACCCTTCCTACAATGAGCAGTTCTTC.

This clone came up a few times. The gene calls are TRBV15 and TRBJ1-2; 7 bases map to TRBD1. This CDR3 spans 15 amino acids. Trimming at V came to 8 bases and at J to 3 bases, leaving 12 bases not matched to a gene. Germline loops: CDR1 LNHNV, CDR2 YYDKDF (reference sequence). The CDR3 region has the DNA TGTGCCACCGCCTCGAGGGACAGAGAGCACTATGGCTACACCTTC. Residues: CATASRDREHYGYTF. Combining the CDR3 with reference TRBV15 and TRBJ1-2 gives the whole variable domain DAMVIQNPRYQVTQFGKPVTLSCSQTLNHNVMYWYQQKSSQAPKLLFHYYDKDFNNEADTPDNFQSRRPNTSFCFLDIRSPGLGDTAMYLCATASRDREHYGYTFGSGTRLTVV.

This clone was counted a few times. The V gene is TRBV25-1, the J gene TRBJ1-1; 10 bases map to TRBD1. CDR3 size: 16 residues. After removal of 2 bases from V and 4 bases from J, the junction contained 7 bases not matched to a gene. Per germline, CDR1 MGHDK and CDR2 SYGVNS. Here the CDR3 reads CASSELPGQGSTEAFF. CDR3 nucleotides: TGTGCCAGCAGTGAACTGCCGGGACAGGGGAGCACTGAAGCTTTCTTT.

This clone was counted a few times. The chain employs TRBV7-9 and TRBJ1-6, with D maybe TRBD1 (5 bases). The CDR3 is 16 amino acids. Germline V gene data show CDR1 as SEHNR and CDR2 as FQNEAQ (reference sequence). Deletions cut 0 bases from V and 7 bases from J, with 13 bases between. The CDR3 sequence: CASSLAGQGGNSPLHF. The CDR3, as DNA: TGTGCCAGCAGCTTAGCGGGCCAGGGTGGGAATTCACCCCTCCACTTT. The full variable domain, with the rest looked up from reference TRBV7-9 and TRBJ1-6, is DTGVSQNPRHKITKRGQNVTFRCDPISEHNRLYWYRQTLGQGPEFLTYFQNEAQLEKSRLLSDRFSAERPKGSFSTLEIQRTEQGDSAMYLCASSLAGQGGNSPLHFGNGTRLTVT.

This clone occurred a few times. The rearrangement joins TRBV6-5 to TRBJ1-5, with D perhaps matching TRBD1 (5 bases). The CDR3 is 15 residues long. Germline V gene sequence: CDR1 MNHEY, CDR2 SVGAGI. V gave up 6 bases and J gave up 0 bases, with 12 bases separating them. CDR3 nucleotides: TGTGCCAGCAGCCCTGGGACGTATAGCAATCAGCCCCAGCATTTT. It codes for CASSPGTYSNQPQHF.

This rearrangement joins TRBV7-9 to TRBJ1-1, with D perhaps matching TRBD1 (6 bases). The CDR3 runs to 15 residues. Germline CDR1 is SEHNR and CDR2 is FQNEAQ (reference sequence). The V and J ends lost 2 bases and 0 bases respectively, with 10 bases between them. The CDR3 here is CASSLRGHLNTEAFF. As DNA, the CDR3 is TGTGCCAGCAGCTTAAGGGGACATCTGAACACTGAAGCTTTCTTT.

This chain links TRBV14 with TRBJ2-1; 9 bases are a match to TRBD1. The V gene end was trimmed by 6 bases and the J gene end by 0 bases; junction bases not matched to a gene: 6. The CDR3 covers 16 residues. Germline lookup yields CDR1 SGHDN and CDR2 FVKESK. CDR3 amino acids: CASRGTGIGSYNEQFF. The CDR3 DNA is TGTGCCAGCAGAGGGACAGGGATCGGCTCCTACAATGAGCAGTTCTTC.

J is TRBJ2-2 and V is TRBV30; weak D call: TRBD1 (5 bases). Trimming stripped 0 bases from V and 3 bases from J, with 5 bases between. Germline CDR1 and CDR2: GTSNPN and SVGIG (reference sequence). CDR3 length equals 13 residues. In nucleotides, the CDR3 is TGTGCCTGGAGTGTAGGGGACACCGGGGAGCTGTTTTTT. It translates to CAWSVGDTGELFF.

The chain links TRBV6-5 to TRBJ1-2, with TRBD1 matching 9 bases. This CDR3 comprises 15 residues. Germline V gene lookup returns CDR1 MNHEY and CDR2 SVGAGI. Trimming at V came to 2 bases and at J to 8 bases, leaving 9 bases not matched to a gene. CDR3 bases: TGTGCCAGCAGTTACCTTTTGGGGACAGGGCGCGGCTACACCTTC. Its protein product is CASSYLLGTGRGYTF.